This T cell receptor beta chain was retrieved from a study of shared clonotypes between healthy human individuals. The wider study: The study drew on a couple of women and a few men aged 18 to 49 as donors.

V lost 1 base to trimming and J lost 3 bases, with 12 bases between them. CDR3 length equals 15 residues. CDR1 SGHAT and CDR2 FQNNGV come from the germline V gene. Assay: immunoSEQ multiplex PCR; the TCRdb copy retains only in-frame clones and omits some. The sample yields approximately 500,000 clones, about 72% seen once. Adults of Caucasian background living in Nashville, Tennessee made up all donors. This clonotype originated in a woman between 40 and 55 years old in good health. Some clones in this sample may be carry-over from other donors' samples. The sequenced material came from PBMCs. The rearrangement links TRBV11-2 to TRBJ1-2; D not certain. DNA for the CDR3: TGTGCCAGCAGCTTAGCGGGCGCAGGTCACTATGGCTACACCTTC. Translated: CASSLAGAGHYGYTF.